This TCR beta chain is from a study of blood T cell repertoires in COVID-19. Turning to the study itself: COVID-19 samples, acute and convalescent, were from the United States, Italy and Spain. From T cells, B-cell-depleted T cells, or PBMCs came the material, which was cDNA or gDNA.

CDR3 size: 14 residues. As originally analysed: Scientists estimated how many nucleated cells there were by amplifying reference gene primers. Clones were sequenced by immunoSEQ multiplex PCR, and TCRdb holds only the in-frame ones, with some missing. Clone size and V and J calls were adopted from that table, with D and trimming inferred from the DNA. This sample has more than 100,000 clones; less than 90% occur once, and the top ten carry under 13%. Sequenced input: peripheral blood. The receptor was isolated from an elderly man with acute or convalescent COVID-19. This sequence joins TRBV21-1 and TRBJ2-5; TRBD2 was called by the table and not checked on the DNA. TRBV21-1 is an annotated pseudogene. The CDR3 protein is CASSPRGTQETQYF. The CDR3 coding sequence is TGTGCCAGCAGCCCGCGAGGAACCCAAGAGACCCAGTACTTC.